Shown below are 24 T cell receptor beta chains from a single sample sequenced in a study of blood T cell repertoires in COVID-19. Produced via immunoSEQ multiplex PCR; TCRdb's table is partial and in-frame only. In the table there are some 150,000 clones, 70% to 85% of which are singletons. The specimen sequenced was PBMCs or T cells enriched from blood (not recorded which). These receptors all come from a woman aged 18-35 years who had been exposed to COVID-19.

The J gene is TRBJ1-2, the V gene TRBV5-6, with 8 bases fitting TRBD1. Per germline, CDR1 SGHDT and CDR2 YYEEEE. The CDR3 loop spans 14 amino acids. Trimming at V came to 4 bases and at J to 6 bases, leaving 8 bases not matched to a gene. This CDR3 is CASSPVGTGDGYTF. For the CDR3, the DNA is TGTGCCAGCAGCCCTGTGGGGACAGGTGATGGCTACACCTTC.

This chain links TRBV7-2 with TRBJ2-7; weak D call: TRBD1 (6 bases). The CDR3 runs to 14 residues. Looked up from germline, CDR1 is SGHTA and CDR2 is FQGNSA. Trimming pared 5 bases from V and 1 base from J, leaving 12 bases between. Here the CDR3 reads CASSPQGNSYEQYF. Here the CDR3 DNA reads TGTGCCAGCAGCCCACAGGGAAATTCCTACGAGCAGTACTTC. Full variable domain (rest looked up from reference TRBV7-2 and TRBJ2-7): GAGVSQSPSNKVTEKGKDVELRCDPISGHTALYWYRQSLGQGLEFLIYFQGNSAPDKSGLPSDRFSAERTGGSVSTLTIQRTQQEDSAVYLCASSPQGNSYEQYFGPGTRLTVT.

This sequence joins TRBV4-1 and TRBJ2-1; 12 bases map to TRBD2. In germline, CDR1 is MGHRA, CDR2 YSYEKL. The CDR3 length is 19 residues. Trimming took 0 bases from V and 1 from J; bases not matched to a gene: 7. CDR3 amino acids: CASSQEPSGRAGSYNEQFF. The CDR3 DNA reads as TGCGCCAGCAGCCAAGAGCCTAGCGGGAGGGCCGGGTCCTACAATGAGCAGTTCTTC.

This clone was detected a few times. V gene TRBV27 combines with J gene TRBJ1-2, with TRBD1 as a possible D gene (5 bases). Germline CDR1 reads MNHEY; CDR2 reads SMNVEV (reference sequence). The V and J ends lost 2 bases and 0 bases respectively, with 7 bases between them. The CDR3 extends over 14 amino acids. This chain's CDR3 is CASSLKGANYGYTF. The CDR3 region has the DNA TGTGCCAGCAGTTTAAAAGGGGCTAACTATGGCTACACCTTC.

The CDR3: CAWSVGGGPNIQYF. DNA of the CDR3: TGTGCCTGGAGTGTAGGGGGGGGCCCAAACATTCAGTACTTC. The chain combines TRBV30 with TRBJ2-4; D is possibly TRBD2 (7 bases). Trimming took off 0 bases at V and 6 bases at J, with 12 bases between the two ends. This CDR3 comprises 14 residues. Germline assignment: CDR1 GTSNPN and CDR2 SVGIG (reference sequence).

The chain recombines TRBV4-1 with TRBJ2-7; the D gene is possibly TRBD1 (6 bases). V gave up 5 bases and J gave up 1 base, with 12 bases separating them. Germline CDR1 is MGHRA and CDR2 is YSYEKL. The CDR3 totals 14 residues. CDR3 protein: CASSYRDTSYEQYF. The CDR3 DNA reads TGCGCCAGCAGCTATCGGGACACTTCCTACGAGCAGTACTTC.

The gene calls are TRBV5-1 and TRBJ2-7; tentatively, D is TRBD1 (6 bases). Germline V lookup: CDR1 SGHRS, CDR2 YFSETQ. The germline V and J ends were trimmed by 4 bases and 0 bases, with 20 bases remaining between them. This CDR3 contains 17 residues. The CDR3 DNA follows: TGCGCCAGCAGCCCGAACAACTACTGGGACATCTCCTACGAGCAGTACTTC. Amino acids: CASSPNNYWDISYEQYF.

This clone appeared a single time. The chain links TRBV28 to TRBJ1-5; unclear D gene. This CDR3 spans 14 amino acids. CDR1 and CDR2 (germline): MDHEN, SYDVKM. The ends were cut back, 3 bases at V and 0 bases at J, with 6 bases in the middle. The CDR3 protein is CASSFPLSNQPQHF. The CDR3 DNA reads TGTGCCAGCAGTTTTCCCCTTAGCAATCAGCCCCAGCATTTT.

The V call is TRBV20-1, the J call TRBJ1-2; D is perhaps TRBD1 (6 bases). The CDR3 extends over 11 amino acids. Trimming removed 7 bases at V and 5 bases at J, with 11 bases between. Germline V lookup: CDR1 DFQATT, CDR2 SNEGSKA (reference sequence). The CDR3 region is CSVDRTYGYTF. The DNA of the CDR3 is TGCAGTGTAGACAGGACGTATGGCTACACCTTC.

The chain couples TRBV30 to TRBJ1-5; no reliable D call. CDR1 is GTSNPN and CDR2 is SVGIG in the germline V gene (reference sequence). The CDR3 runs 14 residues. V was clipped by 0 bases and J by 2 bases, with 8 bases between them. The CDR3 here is CAWSVLKGNQPQHF. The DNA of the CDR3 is TGTGCCTGGAGTGTACTGAAAGGCAATCAGCCCCAGCATTTT.

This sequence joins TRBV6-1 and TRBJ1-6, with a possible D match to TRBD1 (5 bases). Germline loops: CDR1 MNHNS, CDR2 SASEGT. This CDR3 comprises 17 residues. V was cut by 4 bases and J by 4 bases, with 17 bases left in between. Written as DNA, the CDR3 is TGTGCCAGCAGTGGGATCGACAGAGTTGGATATAATTCACCCCTCCACTTT. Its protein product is CASSGIDRVGYNSPLHF.

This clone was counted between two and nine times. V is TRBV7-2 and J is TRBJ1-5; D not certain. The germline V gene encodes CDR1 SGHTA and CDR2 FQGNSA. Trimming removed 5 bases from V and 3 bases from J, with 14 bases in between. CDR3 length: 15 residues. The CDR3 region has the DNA TGTGCCAGCAGCGGAGATAGAACCCACAATCAGCCCCAGCATTTT. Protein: CASSGDRTHNQPQHF.

The CDR3 nucleotides read TGTGCCAGCAGCTTAGGAACACCCACTGAAGCTTTCTTT. Its translation: CASSLGTPTEAFF. This chain joins TRBV11-2 and TRBJ1-1; the D is unclear. The CDR3 is 13 amino acids. The V and J ends lost 1 base and 4 bases respectively, with 7 bases between them. Germline CDR1 SGHAT, CDR2 FQNNGV.

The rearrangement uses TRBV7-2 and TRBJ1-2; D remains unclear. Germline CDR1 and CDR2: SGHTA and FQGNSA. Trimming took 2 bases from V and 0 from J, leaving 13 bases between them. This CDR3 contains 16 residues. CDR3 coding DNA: TGTGCCAGCAGCTTAAATTGGGCAGAGACTAACTATGGCTACACCTTC. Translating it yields CASSLNWAETNYGYTF.

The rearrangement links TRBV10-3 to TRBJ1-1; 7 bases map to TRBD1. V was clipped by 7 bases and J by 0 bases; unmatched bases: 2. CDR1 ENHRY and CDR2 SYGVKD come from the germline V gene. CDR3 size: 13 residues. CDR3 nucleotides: TGTGCCATCAAAGGGGGCGTGAACACTGAAGCTTTCTTT. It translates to CAIKGGVNTEAFF.

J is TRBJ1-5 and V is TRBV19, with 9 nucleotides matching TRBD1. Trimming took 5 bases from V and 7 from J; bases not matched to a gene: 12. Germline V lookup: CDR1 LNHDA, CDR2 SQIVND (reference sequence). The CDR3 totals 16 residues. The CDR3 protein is CASSRMGTGREQPQHF. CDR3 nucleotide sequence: TGTGCCAGTAGTCGGATGGGGACAGGGCGGGAGCAGCCCCAGCATTTT. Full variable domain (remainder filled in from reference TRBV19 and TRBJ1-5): DGGITQSPKYLFRKEGQNVTLSCEQNLNHDAMYWYRQDPGQGLRLIYYSQIVNDFQKGDIAEGYSVSREKKESFPLTVTSAQKNPTAFYLCASSRMGTGREQPQHFGDGTRLSIL.

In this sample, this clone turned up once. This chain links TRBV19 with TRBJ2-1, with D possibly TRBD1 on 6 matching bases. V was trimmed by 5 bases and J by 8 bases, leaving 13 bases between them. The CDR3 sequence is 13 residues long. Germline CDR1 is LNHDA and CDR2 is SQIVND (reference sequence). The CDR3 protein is CASSYRDRYEQFF. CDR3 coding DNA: TGTGCCAGTAGTTACAGGGATAGGTATGAGCAGTTCTTC.

The CDR3 is CARTPRTGGNGYTF. CDR3 in DNA: TGTGCCCGAACCCCACGGACAGGGGGAAATGGCTACACCTTC. The chain is built from TRBV6-5 and TRBJ1-2, with TRBD1 matching over 10 bases. Germline V gene data show CDR1 as MNHEY and CDR2 as SVGAGI. This CDR3 has 14 amino acids. The ends lost 11 bases at V and 6 bases at J; junction bases unmatched: 12.

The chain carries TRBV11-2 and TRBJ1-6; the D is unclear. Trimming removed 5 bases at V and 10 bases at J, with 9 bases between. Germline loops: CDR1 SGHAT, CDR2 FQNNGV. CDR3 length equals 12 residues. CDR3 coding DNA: TGTGCCAGCAGCGGACTTCGGTCACCCCTCCACTTT. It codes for CASSGLRSPLHF.

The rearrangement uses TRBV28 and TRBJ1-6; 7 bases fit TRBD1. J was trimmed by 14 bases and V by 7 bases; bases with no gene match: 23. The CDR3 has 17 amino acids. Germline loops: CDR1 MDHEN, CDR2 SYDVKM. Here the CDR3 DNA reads TGTGCCAGCAACCCAGGGTACCCTCGACGGGACAGTGTGACCCTCCACTTT. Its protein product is CASNPGYPRRDSVTLHF. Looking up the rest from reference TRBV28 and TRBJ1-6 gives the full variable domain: DVKVTQSSRYLVKRTGEKVFLECVQDMDHENMFWYRQDPGLGLRLIYFSYDVKMKEKGDIPEGYSVSREKKERFSLILESASTNQTSMYLCASNPGYPRRDSVTLHFGNGTRLTVT.

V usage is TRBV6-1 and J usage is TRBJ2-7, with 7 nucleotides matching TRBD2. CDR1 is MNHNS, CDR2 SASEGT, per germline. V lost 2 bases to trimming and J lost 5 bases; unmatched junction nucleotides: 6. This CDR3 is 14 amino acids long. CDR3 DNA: TGTGCCAGCAGTGAACGGGAGGAGAACGACGAGCAGTACTTC. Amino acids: CASSEREENDEQYF.

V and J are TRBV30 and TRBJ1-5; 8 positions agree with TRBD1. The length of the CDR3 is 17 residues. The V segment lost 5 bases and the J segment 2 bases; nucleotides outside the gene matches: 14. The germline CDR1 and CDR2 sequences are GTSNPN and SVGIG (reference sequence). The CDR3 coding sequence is TGTGCCTGGCAAAGGAATTCGGGACAGGCGGGCAATCAGCCCCAGCATTTT. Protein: CAWQRNSGQAGNQPQHF.

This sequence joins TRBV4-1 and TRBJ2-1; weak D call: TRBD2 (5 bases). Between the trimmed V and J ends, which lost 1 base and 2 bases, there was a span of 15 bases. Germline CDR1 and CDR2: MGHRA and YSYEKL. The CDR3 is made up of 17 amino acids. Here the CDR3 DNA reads TGCGCCAGCAGCCAAGGCCTCCGGGATCCCACCTACAATGAGCAGTTCTTC. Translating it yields CASSQGLRDPTYNEQFF.

The CDR3 DNA is TGTGCCAGTAGTGTCGGGACAGGGAATATCATGAACACTGAAGCTTTCTTT. Amino acids: CASSVGTGNIMNTEAFF. V gene TRBV19 combines with J gene TRBJ1-1; the match to TRBD1 covers 9 bases. The CDR3 has 17 residues. The junction had 10 bases not matched to a gene; V was cut back by 5 bases and J by 0 bases. The germline V gene has CDR1 LNHDA and CDR2 SQIVND (reference sequence).